Presented here are 19 T cell receptor beta chains from one specimen sequenced in a study of vaccination and CD4 T cells after COVID-19. The Oncomine TCR Beta short-read assay sequenced DNA from cultured CD4+ T cells. TCRdb called the PCR reads again in MiXCR, with one record for every CDR3 protein. The sample carries roughly 10,000 distinct CDR3 sequences, under 75% recorded once. Treatment in this sample: roughly 10-day PBMC culture with coronavirus spike peptide pools or control peptides (ViraFEST assay). Their antigens remain unidentified. Material for sequencing was CD4+ T cells from blood, cultured in vitro. The receptors come from a human donor who had recovered from COVID-19.

There are a few counts of this clonotype. The V and J genes are TRBV2 and TRBJ1-2; possible D gene TRBD1, 5 bases. Trimming took off 6 bases at V and 0 bases at J, with 14 bases between the two ends. The CDR3 runs 15 residues. Germline assignment: CDR1 SNHLY and CDR2 FYNNEI. CDR3 DNA: TGTGCCAGCAGCTCACGTCCGACAGCTAACTATGGCTACACCTTC. It encodes CASSSRPTANYGYTF.

The chain links TRBV19 to TRBJ1-5; D not certain. Germline lookup yields CDR1 LNHDA and CDR2 SQIVND (reference sequence). Trimming left V 5 bases short and J 1 base short, with 15 bases between. This CDR3 is built from 16 residues. CDR3 amino acids: CASSDYVVASNQPQHF. The DNA for the CDR3 is TGTGCCAGTAGTGATTACGTGGTTGCGAGCAATCAGCCCCAGCATTTT.

This chain uses TRBV28 with TRBJ1-2; D gene ambiguous. This CDR3 comprises 14 residues. V was pared by 1 base and J by 4 bases, with 10 bases between. CDR1 is MDHEN, CDR2 SYDVKM, per germline. The CDR3 is CASSLYRDSYGYTF. The CDR3 coding sequence is TGTGCCAGCAGTTTATATCGGGATTCCTATGGCTACACCTTC.

This clonotype was seen a few times. The V and J genes are TRBV7-2 and TRBJ2-3, with 9 bases lining up with TRBD2. The V gene's germline CDR1 is SGHTA and CDR2 FQGNSA. V shed 2 bases and J 6 bases; nucleotides not matched to a gene: 9. The CDR3 is made up of 16 amino acids. CDR3 residues: CASSLSSGRRRDTQYF. The CDR3 DNA reads TGTGCCAGCAGCTTAAGTAGCGGGAGACGTCGGGATACGCAGTATTTT. Based on the CDR3 plus reference TRBV7-2 and TRBJ2-3, the full variable domain is GAGVSQSPSNKVTEKGKDVELRCDPISGHTALYWYRQSLGQGLEFLIYFQGNSAPDKSGLPSDRFSAERTGGSVSTLTIQRTQQEDSAVYLCASSLSSGRRRDTQYFGPGTRLTVL.

This clonotype is large in the sample. This chain joins TRBV27 and TRBJ2-7; D perhaps matches TRBD2 (5 bases). The CDR3 covers 17 residues. Germline assignment: CDR1 MNHEY and CDR2 SMNVEV (reference sequence). V was shortened by 2 bases and J by 1 base, with 18 bases between the two germline ends. The CDR3 nucleotides are TGTGCCAGCAGTTTAGGATCACGGCCCAGAGGGTCCTACGAGCAGTACTTC. Its translation: CASSLGSRPRGSYEQYF.

This clonotype qualifies as hyperexpanded. The gene calls are TRBV30 and TRBJ1-2; 9 nucleotides line up with TRBD1. The CDR3 length is 12 residues. With V trimmed by 8 bases and J by 12 bases, 13 bases remained unmatched. From germline, CDR1 is GTSNPN and CDR2 SVGIG (reference sequence). The CDR3 nucleotides read TGTGCCGGCAGACAGGGGGGGATAGGGAACACCTTC. As protein: CAGRQGGIGNTF.

This chain links TRBV15 with TRBJ1-2; D gene uncertain. Per the germline V gene, CDR1 is LNHNV and CDR2 is YYDKDF (reference sequence). The CDR3 contains 14 residues. The germline V and J ends were trimmed by 0 bases and 4 bases, with 9 bases remaining between them. In DNA form, the CDR3 reads TGTGCCACCAGCAGAGATAAACGGTCCTATGGCTACACCTTC. Its translation is CATSRDKRSYGYTF.

The chain links TRBV19 to TRBJ1-5; D uncertain. With 0 bases removed from V and 5 bases from J, the gap between germline ends came to 11 bases. Germline V gene data show CDR1 as LNHDA and CDR2 as SQIVND (reference sequence). There are 15 residues in the CDR3. CDR3: CASSIDTRRDQPQHF. The CDR3 bases are TGTGCCAGTAGTATAGACACGCGACGGGATCAGCCCCAGCATTTT.

The CDR3 coding sequence is TGTGCCAGCAGTGAAACCGATCCAGGACTAGCGGGGGGTGGAGAGACCCAGTACTTC. This sequence encodes CASSETDPGLAGGGETQYF. The chain couples TRBV6-1 to TRBJ2-5; 14 positions match TRBD2. Germline loops: CDR1 MNHNS, CDR2 SASEGT. V trimming: 2 bases; J trimming: 4 bases; junction bases outside the gene matches: 12. The CDR3 consists of 19 residues.

The chain carries TRBV20-1 and TRBJ2-3; TRBD2 aligns across 9 bases. The CDR3 is 14 residues long. The trim removed 5 bases at V and 6 bases at J, leaving 9 bases unmatched. Per germline, CDR1 DFQATT and CDR2 SNEGSKA (reference sequence). In DNA form, the CDR3 reads TGCAGTGCTTCCAAGTCTAGCGGGGCGGATACGCAGTATTTT. Protein: CSASKSSGADTQYF.

The chain couples TRBV6-1 to TRBJ1-2, with D perhaps matching TRBD1 (5 bases). V was shortened by 5 bases and J by 1 base, with 11 bases between the two germline ends. CDR3 size: 14 residues. Germline V CDR1 and CDR2: MNHNS, SASEGT. The CDR3 DNA reads TGTGCCAGCAGTACCCTTCAGGGTAACTATGGCTACACCTTC. Translation gives CASSTLQGNYGYTF.

This clonotype has more than one count but fewer than ten. The chain carries TRBV6-1 and TRBJ1-2; D is perhaps TRBD1 (5 bases). The CDR3 runs 15 residues. Germline V gene sequence: CDR1 MNHNS, CDR2 SASEGT. V was cut by 6 bases and J by 2 bases, with 16 bases left in between. CDR3 sequence reads: CASRRGVSNNYGYTF. The CDR3 DNA reads as TGTGCCAGCAGACGGGGGGTCAGCAACAACTATGGCTACACCTTC.

This clonotype was seen a few times. This sequence joins TRBV2 and TRBJ1-5; possibly TRBD1 for D (6 bases). Germline V gives CDR1 SNHLY, CDR2 FYNNEI. Trimming removed 3 bases at V and 3 bases at J, with 12 bases between. CDR3 length: 15 residues. The CDR3 here is CASSDRGANNQPQHF. CDR3 sequence (DNA): TGTGCCAGCAGTGACAGGGGCGCTAACAATCAGCCCCAGCATTTT.

By share, this clonotype ranks as medium-sized. The chain couples TRBV19 to TRBJ2-2, with D unresolved. This CDR3 is 16 amino acids long. Trimming took 4 bases from V and 0 from J, leaving 12 bases between them. Germline V CDR1 and CDR2: LNHDA, SQIVND (reference sequence). Written as DNA, the CDR3 is TGTGCCAGTAGTAACCGACATCCAGCGAACACCGGGGAGCTGTTTTTT. It yields the protein CASSNRHPANTGELFF.

The chain combines TRBV18 with TRBJ2-3; D gene ambiguous. The CDR3 has 15 residues. Trimming removed 2 bases at V and 3 bases at J, with 12 bases between. The germline CDR1 and CDR2 sequences are KGHSH and LQKENI. The CDR3: CASSPVERRTDTQYF. The CDR3 DNA sequence: TGTGCCAGCTCACCAGTAGAGCGAAGGACAGATACGCAGTATTTT.

V is TRBV7-2 and J is TRBJ1-1; the D is unclear. The V and J ends lost 0 bases and 4 bases respectively, with 3 bases between them. CDR1 and CDR2 (germline): SGHTA, FQGNSA. The CDR3 loop spans 12 amino acids. The CDR3 is CASSLAGTEAFF. The CDR3 coding sequence is TGTGCCAGCAGCTTAGCCGGCACTGAAGCTTTCTTT.

The chain couples TRBV20-1 to TRBJ1-2, with TRBD1 matching 10 bases. The length of the CDR3 is 16 residues. With 0 bases clipped from V and 6 bases from J, the junction kept 10 bases outside the gene matches. Germline CDR1 DFQATT, CDR2 SNEGSKA (reference sequence). The CDR3: CSARDHGQGGLDGYTF. The DNA of the CDR3 is TGCAGTGCTAGAGATCACGGACAGGGGGGCTTGGATGGCTACACCTTC.

This clonotype was detected a few times. The V gene is TRBV30, the J gene TRBJ2-2; the D is unclear. V was shortened by 4 bases and J by 6 bases, with 9 bases between the two germline ends. This CDR3 has 12 amino acids. CDR1 is GTSNPN, CDR2 SVGIG, per germline (reference sequence). CDR3 in amino acids: CAWNKAPGELFF. Here the CDR3 DNA reads TGTGCCTGGAACAAAGCCCCCGGGGAGCTGTTTTTT.

This clonotype was observed a single time. This chain uses TRBV2 with TRBJ1-4; D remains unclear. The CDR3 totals 14 residues. V was shortened by 8 bases and J by 0 bases, with 10 bases between the two germline ends. Germline assignment: CDR1 SNHLY and CDR2 FYNNEI. The CDR3 loop is CASGVPATNEKLFF. The DNA for the CDR3 is TGTGCCAGCGGAGTTCCTGCAACTAATGAAAAACTGTTTTTT.